This section outlines one T cell receptor beta chain sequence together with its context. This specimen comes from a study of CD8 T cells in Susac syndrome. V was pared by 6 bases and J by 5 bases, with 17 bases between. CDR3 length equals 15 residues. Germline CDR1 and CDR2: SGHNT and YYREEE (reference sequence). TEMRA cells were FACS-enriched and CD8+ and CD4+ T cells negatively isolated. A quantity of about 0.45 to 1 ug RNA underwent reverse transcription using random hexamers. Each CDR3 protein is one row after TCRdb ran MiXCR on the immunoSEQ multiplex PCR reads. This table holds approximately 190,000 distinct CDR3 sequences, 90% to 96% found once.

The sequenced material came from CD4+ T cells from PBMCs. The TCR comes from a human donor with Susac syndrome. The chain is built from TRBV5-4 and TRBJ2-2; D could derive from TRBD1 or TRBD2 (5 bases each). The CDR3 spells CASKRDPLRTGELFF. DNA for the CDR3: TGTGCCAGCAAAAGGGACCCGCTGAGGACCGGGGAGCTGTTTTTT.